This T cell receptor (beta chain) was recovered during a study of T cell responses to AZD1222 COVID-19 vaccine. The CDR3 consists of 14 residues. With 3 bases removed from V and 3 bases from J, the gap between germline ends came to 8 bases. Germline V gives CDR1 PRHDT, CDR2 FYEKMQ (reference sequence). Sequencing was performed with immunoSEQ multiplex PCR; in TCRdb, only in-frame clones are kept and a portion is missing. The profile covers about 110,000 clones, with around 93% appearing a single time and about 7.8% taken by the ten largest. The sequence was collected from an adult in good health. The chain carries TRBV13 and TRBJ1-4; TRBD1 might be the D (5 bases). The source material was peripheral blood, sampled on day 0 of AZD1222 vaccination. The CDR3 reads CASSFQGPNEKLFF. The CDR3, as DNA: TGTGCCAGCAGCTTCCAGGGCCCTAATGAAAAACTGTTTTTT.